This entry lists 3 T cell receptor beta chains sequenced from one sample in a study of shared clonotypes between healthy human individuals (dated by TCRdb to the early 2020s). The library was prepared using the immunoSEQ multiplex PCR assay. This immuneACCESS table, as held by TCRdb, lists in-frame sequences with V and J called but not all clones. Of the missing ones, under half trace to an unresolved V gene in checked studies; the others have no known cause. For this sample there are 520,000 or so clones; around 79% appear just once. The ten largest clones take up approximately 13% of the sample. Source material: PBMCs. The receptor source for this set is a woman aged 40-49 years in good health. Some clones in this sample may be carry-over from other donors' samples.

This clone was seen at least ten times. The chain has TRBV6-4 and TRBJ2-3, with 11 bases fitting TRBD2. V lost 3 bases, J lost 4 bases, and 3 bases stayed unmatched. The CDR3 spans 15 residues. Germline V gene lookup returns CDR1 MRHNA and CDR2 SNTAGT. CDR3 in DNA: TGTGCCAGCAGTGAAGGGACTAGCGGTTCAGATACGCAGTATTTT. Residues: CASSEGTSGSDTQYF.

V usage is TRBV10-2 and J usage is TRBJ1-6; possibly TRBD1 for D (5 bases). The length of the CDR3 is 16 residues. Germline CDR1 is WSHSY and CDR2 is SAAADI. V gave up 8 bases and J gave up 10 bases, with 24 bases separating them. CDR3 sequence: CASGQYRGDSGSPLHF. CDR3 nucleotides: TGCGCCAGCGGCCAGTATCGGGGGGATTCGGGGTCACCCCTCCACTTT.

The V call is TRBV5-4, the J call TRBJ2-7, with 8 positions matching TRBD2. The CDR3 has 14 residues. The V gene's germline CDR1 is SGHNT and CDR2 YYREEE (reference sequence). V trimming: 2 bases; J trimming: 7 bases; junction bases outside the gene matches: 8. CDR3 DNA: TGTGCCAGCAGCTTCTTAGCGGGGCAAGGGGAGCAGTACTTC. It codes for CASSFLAGQGEQYF. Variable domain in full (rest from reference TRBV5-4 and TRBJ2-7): ETGVTQSPTHLIKTRGQQVTLRCSSQSGHNTVSWYQQALGQGPQFIFQYYREEENGRGNFPPRFSGLQFPNYSSELNVNALELDDSALYLCASSFLAGQGEQYFGPGTRLTVT.